One and the same sample provided the 26 T cell receptor beta chains below, sequenced in a study of Graves' ophthalmopathy and Graves' hyperthyroidism. The authors amplified TCR beta CDR3 regions from RNA transcripts. HTBI primers served in a first-round RT-PCR, which a second-round multiplex PCR followed. A single record per CDR3 protein comes from TCRdb applying MiXCR to the multiplex PCR reads. This sample has 900,000 to 1,200,000 distinct CDR3 sequences; less than 45% occur once, and the top ten carry 8.5% to 14%. Source material: peripheral blood or thyroid tissue (not recorded which). These receptors all stem from an adult man with Graves' hyperthyroidism.

The chain carries TRBV29-1 and TRBJ1-2; 8 positions match TRBD1. This CDR3 region has 13 residues. CDR1 and CDR2 (germline): SQVTM, ANQGSEA. The ends lost 3 bases at V and 5 bases at J; junction bases unmatched: 5. The DNA for the CDR3 is TGCAGCGTTGAGCAGGGGGCAGTGTATGGCTACACCTTC. It codes for CSVEQGAVYGYTF.

This clonotype has only a few counts. The chain combines TRBV28 with TRBJ1-2, with 7 bases aligning to TRBD1. The V gene end was trimmed by 10 bases and the J gene end by 4 bases; junction bases not matched to a gene: 9. The germline CDR1 and CDR2 sequences are MDHEN and SYDVKM. CDR3 size: 13 residues. This CDR3 reads CATTFDRVYGYTF. For the CDR3, the DNA is TGTGCCACTACGTTTGACAGGGTCTATGGCTACACCTTC.

In its sample, this clonotype was seen many times. The V call is TRBV5-1, the J call TRBJ2-2; 8 positions match TRBD1. CDR1 SGHRS and CDR2 YFSETQ come from the germline V gene. The CDR3 totals 14 residues. V lost 4 bases, J lost 6 bases, and 5 bases stayed unmatched. The CDR3 reads CASSPEQGAGELFF. The CDR3 DNA follows: TGCGCCAGCAGCCCGGAACAGGGGGCCGGGGAGCTGTTTTTT.

This clonotype was recorded once. A single base separates this from a much larger clone, so it may be a read error. The chain joins TRBV7-3 to TRBJ2-2; the D gene is possibly TRBD2 (6 bases). CDR1 is SGHTA, CDR2 FQGTGA, per germline. The CDR3 is 16 amino acids. This chain's CDR3 is CASSLSRPGEAGELLF. CDR3 nucleotides: TGTGCCAGCAGCTTATCCCGACCTGGGGAGGCCGGGGAGCTGCTTTTT. The variable domain in full, with the rest retrieved from reference TRBV7-3 and TRBJ2-2, is GAGVSQTPSNKVTEKGKYVELRCDPISGHTALYWYRQSLGQGPEFLIYFQGTGAADDSGLPNDRFFAVRPEGSVSTLKIQRTERGDSAVYLCASSLSRPGEAGELLFGEGSRLTVL.

Ten or more counts support this clonotype. The gene calls are TRBV25-1 and TRBJ2-5; no reliable D call. Germline loops: CDR1 MGHDK, CDR2 SYGVNS. V lost 3 bases and J 0 bases, leaving 8 bases between the germline ends. This CDR3 spans 14 amino acids. This chain's CDR3 is CASSDRTYQETQYF. Here the CDR3 DNA reads TGTGCCAGCAGTGACAGGACCTACCAAGAGACCCAGTACTTC.

This clonotype was seen a handful of times. This chain uses TRBV7-8 with TRBJ2-2; 7 nucleotides align to TRBD2. Germline V lookup: CDR1 SGHVS, CDR2 FQNEAQ. CDR3 length equals 15 residues. Trimming at V came to 1 base and at J to 7 bases, leaving 6 bases not matched to a gene. The CDR3 reads CASSLVDGLGGELFF. The DNA of the CDR3 is TGTGCCAGCAGCTTAGTCGACGGACTAGGCGGGGAGCTGTTTTTT. Full variable domain (remainder filled in from reference TRBV7-8 and TRBJ2-2): GAGVSQSPRYKVAKRGQDVALRCDPISGHVSLFWYQQALGQGPEFLTYFQNEAQLDKSGLPSDRFFAERPEGSVSTLKIQRTQQEDSAVYLCASSLVDGLGGELFFGEGSRLTVL.

This clonotype has only a few counts. The V and J genes are TRBV7-9 and TRBJ2-7; D gene unclear. Looked up from germline, CDR1 is SEHNR and CDR2 is FQNEAQ (reference sequence). V dropped 6 bases and J dropped 12 bases, with 21 bases sitting between them. The CDR3 has 13 amino acids. CDR3 nucleotides: TGTGCCAGCAGGACCGGCGGTATACGTCGGTGGTACTTC. It codes for CASRTGGIRRWYF.

This clonotype was counted at least ten times. The J gene is TRBJ1-5, the V gene TRBV19, with TRBD1 as a possible D gene (5 bases). CDR3 length equals 16 residues. CDR1 is LNHDA and CDR2 is SQIVND in the germline V gene (reference sequence). V was clipped by 6 bases and J by 0 bases, with 15 bases between them. CDR3 DNA: TGTGCCAGTAGACTGCAGGGCCCGCATAGCAATCAGCCCCAGCATTTT. It is translated as CASRLQGPHSNQPQHF.

This clonotype has a handful of counts. One end of the junction is discordant with germline, which a read error may explain. The rearrangement links TRBV10-3 to TRBJ1-1, with D possibly being TRBD1 (5 bases). This CDR3 is built from 17 residues. In germline, CDR1 is ENHRY, CDR2 SYGVKD. The CDR3 here is CASSYSHGRTMNTEAFF. The DNA of the CDR3 is TGTGCCAGCAGTTACTCCCACGGACGGACAATGAACACTGAAGCTTTCTTT.

This chain uses TRBV5-1 with TRBJ2-7; D tentatively fits TRBD1 or TRBD2 (6 bases each). Trimming stripped 0 bases from V and 5 bases from J, with 9 bases between. This CDR3 spans 13 amino acids. The germline CDR1 and CDR2 sequences are SGHRS and YFSETQ. Written as DNA, the CDR3 is TGCGCCAGCAGCTTGGCGGGGGCCCACGAGCAGTACTTC. Protein sequence: CASSLAGAHEQYF.

About this clonotype itself: Just one base apart from a much larger clone, this may be a read error. The chain employs TRBV7-9 and TRBJ1-3; D is unresolved. Germline assignment: CDR1 SEHNR and CDR2 FQNEAQ (reference sequence). CDR3 size: 14 residues. The chain's CDR3 is CASSLSGGGNTIHF. CDR3 sequence (DNA): TGTGCCAGCAGCTTATCGGGAGGTGGAAACACCATACATTTT.

Notes on this clonotype: This could be a read error, since a much larger clone is one nucleotide away. V is TRBV29-1 and J is TRBJ2-7; 9 bases are shared with TRBD1. In germline, CDR1 is SQVTM, CDR2 ANQGSEA. V shed 1 base, J shed 4 bases, and the junction held 2 bases outside the gene matches. The CDR3 length is 13 residues. The CDR3 loop reads CSVEGTGEYEQYF. DNA of the CDR3: TGCAGCGTTGAAGGGACAGGGGAGTACGAGCAGTACTTC.

The J gene is TRBJ1-6, the V gene TRBV6-6; 12 bases line up with TRBD1. The CDR3 runs to 15 residues. With 5 bases clipped from V and 7 bases from J, the junction kept 3 bases outside the gene matches. The germline V gene encodes CDR1 MNHNY and CDR2 SVGAGI (reference sequence). The CDR3 nucleotides are TGTGCCAGCAGTGAAGGGACAGGGGGCAATTCACCCCTCCACTTT. The encoded protein is CASSEGTGGNSPLHF.

The V and J genes are TRBV10-2 and TRBJ2-7; a possible D gene is TRBD2 (5 bases). V dropped 8 bases and J dropped 5 bases, with 10 bases sitting between them. Germline assignment: CDR1 WSHSY and CDR2 SAAADI. This CDR3 contains 11 residues. CDR3 region: CASGRLDEQYF. The CDR3 DNA reads as TGCGCCAGCGGGAGATTGGACGAGCAGTACTTC.

Comments on this clonotype: This clone may be a read error of a much larger clone one base away. Given the absence of the conserved phenylalanine or tryptophan at the CDR3 end, a read error is likely. This chain links TRBV12-3 or TRBV12-4 with TRBJ1-2, with D possibly TRBD1 on 6 matching bases. The ends were cut back, 6 bases at V and 4 bases at J, with 15 bases in the middle. The CDR3 loop spans 14 amino acids. The CDR3, as DNA: TGTGCCAGCAGGCGGGGGCAGGATCGCTATGGCTACACCCTC. This sequence encodes CASRRGQDRYGYTL.

V is TRBV5-1 and J is TRBJ1-6; D ambiguous. Trimming left V 4 bases short and J 5 bases short, with 10 bases between. CDR3 length: 14 residues. Germline V CDR1 and CDR2: SGHRS, YFSETQ. This CDR3 reads CASSPGSNNSPLHF. In nucleotides, the CDR3 is TGCGCCAGCAGCCCGGGCAGCAATAATTCACCCCTCCACTTT.

The chain uses TRBV7-3 and TRBJ2-3; 9 bases line up with TRBD2. The V gene's germline CDR1 is SGHTA and CDR2 FQGTGA. The CDR3 has 15 residues. Trimming removed 5 bases from V and 3 bases from J; junction bases left unmatched: 6. The CDR3 DNA reads as TGTGCCAGCAGCCGTCGCGGGAGGGTGACAGATACGCAGTATTTT. Residues: CASSRRGRVTDTQYF.

This clonotype was recorded many times. The rearrangement uses TRBV9 and TRBJ1-1, with D perhaps matching TRBD1 (5 bases). This CDR3 comprises 14 residues. Trimming shortened V by 6 bases and J by 5 bases, and 17 bases separated the two germline ends. Per the germline V gene, CDR1 is SGDLS and CDR2 is YYNGEE. The CDR3 nucleotides read TGTGCCAGCAACCCATACGCAGGGAATACTGAAGCTTTCTTT. This gives the protein CASNPYAGNTEAFF.

This clonotype was recorded many times. CDR3 sequence (DNA): TGCGCCAGCAAGTCTAGCACCAAGGGGTTTGAAGAGACCCAGTACTTC. This codes for CASKSSTKGFEETQYF. V is TRBV10-2 and J is TRBJ2-5; either TRBD1 or TRBD2 may supply D (5 bases each). The CDR3 loop spans 16 amino acids. V was shortened by 7 bases and J by 3 bases, with 21 bases between the two germline ends. From germline, CDR1 is WSHSY and CDR2 SAAADI.

The V gene is TRBV7-8, the J gene TRBJ2-7, with D possibly matching TRBD2 (5 bases). The CDR3 loop spans 14 amino acids. CDR1 is SGHVS and CDR2 is FQNEAQ in the germline V gene. With 4 bases removed from V and 5 bases from J, the gap between germline ends came to 15 bases. Here the CDR3 DNA reads TGTGCCAGCAGCTCACAACCGGAGGCCCACGAGCAGTACTTC. It encodes CASSSQPEAHEQYF.

To note about this clonotype: With a much larger clone just one base away, this may be a read error. This rearrangement joins TRBV7-9 to TRBJ2-5; TRBD2 agrees at 7 bases. This CDR3 contains 14 residues. V lost 10 bases and J lost 7; bases outside the gene matches: 15. Germline CDR1 is SEHNR and CDR2 is FQNEAQ (reference sequence). This CDR3 reads CATTPLGPGGTQYF. Here the CDR3 DNA reads TGTGCCACCACCCCTCTGGGTCCGGGAGGGACCCAGTACTTC. Supplemented by reference TRBV7-9 and TRBJ2-5, the full variable domain reads DTGVSQNPRHKITKRGQNVTFRCDPISEHNRLYWYRQTLGQGPEFLTYFQNEAQLEKSRLLSDRFSAERPKGSFSTLEIQRTEQGDSAMYLCATTPLGPGGTQYFGPGTRLLVL.

This clonotype appeared many times. The V gene is TRBV6-5, the J gene TRBJ2-7; the match to TRBD2 covers 11 bases. The CDR3 contains 14 residues. Germline values: CDR1 MNHEY, CDR2 SVGAGI. J gave up 3 bases and V 7 bases, and 5 bases lay outside the gene matches. CDR3 in DNA: TGTGCCAGCACTGGGACTAGCGGAGTCTACGAGCAGTACTTC. This translates into CASTGTSGVYEQYF.

In this sample, this clonotype turned up a few times. The chain recombines TRBV6-2 or TRBV6-3 with TRBJ2-5; D uncertain. V was shortened by 5 bases and J by 5 bases, with 9 bases between the two germline ends. Germline values: CDR1 MNHEY, CDR2 SVGEGT. The CDR3 contains 12 residues. Here the CDR3 DNA reads TGTGCCAGCAGTGATCTCGGGGAGACCCAGTACTTC. This encodes CASSDLGETQYF.

This clonotype was seen many times. J is TRBJ2-5 and V is TRBV12-3 or TRBV12-4, with D possibly being TRBD2 (5 bases). The V and J ends lost 11 bases and 7 bases respectively, with 20 bases between them. There are 13 residues in the CDR3. The CDR3 here is CASRTGNLGTQYF. The CDR3 region has the DNA TGTGCCTCACGAACCGGGAACCTCGGGACCCAGTACTTC.

This chain uses TRBV20-1 with TRBJ1-2, with D possibly TRBD1 on 6 matching bases. The CDR3 is 13 amino acids. Germline lookup yields CDR1 DFQATT and CDR2 SNEGSKA (reference sequence). The germline V and J ends were trimmed by 0 bases and 10 bases, with 15 bases remaining between them. CDR3 DNA sequence: TGCAGTGCTAGAGATCTCGCAGGGGAAGACTACACCTTC. Protein: CSARDLAGEDYTF.

Notes on this clonotype: The limits of the CDR3 on the DNA are not certain, so only TCRdb's listed CDR3 is given. The CDR3 reads CACSASGLETQYF. V gene TRBV25-1 combines with J gene TRBJ2-5; TRBD2, the table's D call, was not compared with the DNA. Germline V lookup: CDR1 MGHDK, CDR2 SYGVNS. The CDR3 comprises 13 residues, both ends counted.